This T cell receptor (beta chain) comes out of a study of response to subunit inactivated influenza vaccine. CDR3 length: 19 residues. With 0 bases removed from V and 0 bases from J, the gap between germline ends came to 15 bases. CDR1 and CDR2 (germline): SGHTA, FQGNSA. There are many counts of this clonotype. TCRdb reprocessed the RT-PCR reads with MiXCR, giving one entry per CDR3 protein. The top ten hold 7.8% of the sample, which has more than 200,000 distinct CDR3 sequences, 12% seen once. The sequence was obtained from a man in his forties or fifties who received an inactivated influenza vaccine. Sequenced here: non-naive T cells sorted from PBMCs, sampled approximately 15 days before vaccination. This chain connects TRBV7-2 to TRBJ2-6, with D perhaps matching TRBD1 (6 bases). This CDR3 is CASSLARSTGSSGANVLTF. The CDR3, as DNA: TGTGCCAGCAGCTTAGCGCGAAGTACAGGGTCCTCTGGGGCCAACGTCCTGACTTTC.